This is a list of T cell receptor beta chains from one sample in a study of T-cell reconstitution after alpha-beta-depleted transplantation in children. TCRdb processed the PCR reads anew with MiXCR; each CDR3 protein has one entry. Here the sample spans roughly 300,000 distinct CDR3 sequences, approximately 10% being singletons. The sequences come from PBMCs from the stem cell graft donor, collected from the stem cell graft. All receptors come from a human donor who donated a stem cell graft to a child with acute lymphoblastic leukemia. The CDR3 runs from the conserved cysteine through the conserved F or W. D genes are given only for firm matches. Only some rows state a clone size, as once, few, many or a class for expanded clones.

CDR3 | DNA | V | D | size | J
CSALQGADTGELFF | TGCAGCGCCCTCCAGGGGGCGGACACCGGGGAGCTGTTTTTT | TRBV29-1 | TRBD1 | many | TRBJ2-2
CASSLNIDTEAFF | TGTGCCAGCAGCTTAAATATTGACACTGAAGCTTTCTTT | TRBV7-3 | NA | once | TRBJ1-1
CAGTSGQGGEQYF | TGTGCCGGCACATCGGGACAGGGAGGAGAGCAGTACTTC | TRBV10-3 | TRBD1 | few | TRBJ2-7
CCASKGGGRPSTDTQYF | TGCTGTGCTAGTAAGGGAGGTGGCCGGCCTAGCACAGATACGCAGTATTTT | TRBV20-1 | NA | few | TRBJ2-3
CASSFSRQSYEQYF | TGTGCCAGCAGCTTCTCTAGACAGTCCTACGAGCAGTACTTC | TRBV7-8 | NA | many | TRBJ2-7
CASSGSGSPQFF | TGTGCCAGCAGCGGTAGCGGGTCTCCGCAGTTCTTC | TRBV7-9 | TRBD2 | NA | TRBJ2-1
CASSFPSGRPNEQFF | TGTGCCAGCAGTTTCCCTAGCGGGAGGCCTAATGAGCAGTTCTTC | TRBV12-3/TRBV12-4 | TRBD2 | NA | TRBJ2-1
CASSRWDYQETQYF | TGTGCCAGCAGCCGATGGGACTACCAAGAGACCCAGTACTTC | TRBV3-1 | NA | many | TRBJ2-5
CASSLGGLPSTDTQYF | TGTGCCAGCAGCTTAGGGGGACTTCCTAGCACAGATACGCAGTATTTT | TRBV11-2 | NA | many | TRBJ2-3
CASTSGQGQSPLHF | TGTGCCAGCACCAGCGGACAGGGACAATCACCCCTCCACTTT | TRBV6-2/TRBV6-3 | TRBD1 | NA | TRBJ1-6
CATSTSGRILSQETQYF | TGTGCCACCAGCACTAGCGGGAGGATATTATCTCAAGAGACCCAGTACTTC | TRBV15 | TRBD2 | many | TRBJ2-5
CSARTGPDSLSGNTIYF | TGCAGTGCTAGAACAGGCCCCGACAGCCTCTCTGGAAACACCATATATTTT | TRBV20-1 | NA | NA | TRBJ1-3
CSARGGASGSTYTQYF | TGCAGCGCCCGCGGGGGGGCTAGCGGGAGTACTTATACGCAGTATTTT | TRBV29-1 | TRBD2 | few | TRBJ2-3
CASSLGLAGGWASNEQFF | TGTGCCAGCAGTCTGGGACTAGCGGGAGGTTGGGCGAGCAATGAGCAGTTCTTC | TRBV12-3/TRBV12-4 | TRBD2 | few | TRBJ2-1
CASSYLGQNNEQFF | TGTGCCAGCAGTTATTTGGGTCAAAATAATGAGCAGTTCTTC | TRBV6-5 | NA | NA | TRBJ2-1
CAISPGRLISAGNEQFF | TGTGCCATCAGCCCCGGGCGGCTTATTAGCGCAGGAAATGAGCAGTTCTTC | TRBV4-2 | NA | NA | TRBJ2-1
CSAKDINEQFF | TGCAGTGCTAAGGACATCAATGAGCAGTTCTTC | TRBV20-1 | NA | NA | TRBJ2-1
CASSWDRGKEQYF | TGCGCCAGCAGCTGGGACAGGGGGAAGGAGCAGTACTTC | TRBV5-1 | TRBD1 | NA | TRBJ2-7
CASSLHLAGAGETQYF | TGTGCCAGCAGTTTACATCTAGCGGGAGCGGGAGAGACCCAGTACTTC | TRBV12-3/TRBV12-4 | TRBD2 | many | TRBJ2-5
CASSLSGTPLAQHF | TGCGCCAGCAGCTTGTCCGGGACTCCCTTAGCCCAGCATTTT | TRBV5-1 | NA | few | TRBJ1-5
CASSLASSGSEQYF | TGTGCCAGCAGTTTAGCCTCTAGCGGGAGCGAGCAGTACTTC | TRBV12-3/TRBV12-4 | TRBD2 | NA | TRBJ2-7
CASSVGGNEKLFF | TGTGCCAGCAGTGTAGGCGGAAATGAAAAACTGTTTTTT | TRBV7-2 | NA | few | TRBJ1-4